What follows are 3 T cell receptor beta chains derived from one specimen sequenced in a study of cytomegalovirus exposure and HLA in healthy donors. The PCR ran on 60 Vbeta and 13 Jbeta primers. Measured with immunoSEQ multiplex PCR; TCRdb has only the in-frame clones, and not every one. This sample yields around 130,000 clones, of which roughly four fifths are seen a single time; 0.94% belongs to the top ten. The specimen sequenced was PBMCs. The receptors stem from a woman aged 60-75 years in good health and CMV-seronegative.

The V call is TRBV7-8, the J call TRBJ2-5, with TRBD1 as a possible D gene (6 bases). The CDR3 consists of 14 residues. V lost 5 bases to trimming and J lost 2 bases, with 12 bases between them. Germline V lookup: CDR1 SGHVS, CDR2 FQNEAQ. Here the CDR3 DNA reads TGTGCCAGCAGCCTATACAGGGAGCAAGAGACCCAGTACTTC. Its protein is CASSLYREQETQYF.

The rearrangement joins TRBV19 to TRBJ2-1; TRBD1 matches 12 bases. CDR3 length equals 17 residues. V lost 2 bases and J lost 6; bases outside the gene matches: 8. Germline V gene data show CDR1 as LNHDA and CDR2 as SQIVND (reference sequence). CDR3: CASSITTGTGGFNEQFF. CDR3 in DNA: TGTGCCAGTAGTATAACGACCGGGACAGGGGGCTTCAATGAGCAGTTCTTC.

The chain couples TRBV5-5 to TRBJ1-5; D is uncertain. The CDR3 loop spans 15 amino acids. Germline CDR1 reads SGHKS; CDR2 reads YYEKEE (reference sequence). Trimming pared 4 bases from V and 0 bases from J, leaving 11 bases between. CDR3 DNA: TGTGCCAGCAGCCCCCAGGCGTTTAGCAATCAGCCCCAGCATTTT. Translating it yields CASSPQAFSNQPQHF.